The following is a TCR beta chain sequence with its context. With 0 bases removed from V and 6 bases from J, the gap between germline ends came to 10 bases. This CDR3 is 13 amino acids long. The germline CDR1 and CDR2 sequences are SGDLS and YYNGEE. The record originates from a study of blood T cell repertoires in COVID-19. Generated by immunoSEQ multiplex PCR, the TCRdb table keeps only in-frame clones and is missing some. Of 250,000 to 350,000 clones listed, approximately 84% are singletons. The V and J genes are TRBV9 and TRBJ2-7; D unclear. This sequence was found in a human donor with COVID-19, enrolled during active disease. The donor label of this sample is uncertain. The source material was peripheral blood. The CDR3 loop reads CASSVDPSGEQYF. DNA of the CDR3: TGTGCCAGCAGCGTAGACCCCTCGGGCGAGCAGTACTTC.